This entry concerns a single T cell receptor beta chain. These data are taken from a study of cytomegalovirus exposure and HLA in healthy donors. Using immunoSEQ multiplex PCR, the repertoire was profiled, and TCRdb retains in-frame clones only, with some absent. The sample has about 330,000 clones, roughly 85% seen once. Germline CDR1 reads SGHAT; CDR2 reads FQNNGV. The CDR3 is 19 residues long. Losses at the gene ends were 5 bases for V and 3 bases for J; bases not matched to a gene: 18. The sequencing input was PBMCs. This receptor was obtained from a young woman in good health and CMV-seronegative. The V gene is TRBV11-2, the J gene TRBJ2-3; TRBD2 matches at 9 bases. The CDR3 reads CASSHFRPSGTAGTDTQYF. The DNA for the CDR3 is TGTGCCAGCAGCCACTTTCGGCCTAGCGGGACAGCGGGGACAGATACGCAGTATTTT. The full variable domain, with the rest looked up from reference TRBV11-2 and TRBJ2-3, is EAGVAQSPRYKIIEKRQSVAFWCNPISGHATLYWYQQILGQGPKLLIQFQNNGVVDDSQLPKDRFSAERLKGVDSTLKIQPAKLEDSAVYLCASSHFRPSGTAGTDTQYFGPGTRLTVL.